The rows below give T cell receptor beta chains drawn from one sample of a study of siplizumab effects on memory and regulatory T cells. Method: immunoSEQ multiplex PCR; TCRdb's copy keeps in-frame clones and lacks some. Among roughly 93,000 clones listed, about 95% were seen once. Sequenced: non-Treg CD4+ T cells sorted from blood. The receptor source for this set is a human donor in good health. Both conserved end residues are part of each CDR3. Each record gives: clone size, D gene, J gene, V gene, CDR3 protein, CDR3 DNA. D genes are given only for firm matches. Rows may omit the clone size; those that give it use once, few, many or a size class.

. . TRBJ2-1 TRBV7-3 CASSLIGQGGRHNEQFF TGTGCCAGCAGCTTAATAGGGCAGGGAGGAAGGCACAATGAGCAGTTCTTC
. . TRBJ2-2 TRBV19 CASSGYGELFF TGTGCCAGTTCAGGGTACGGGGAGCTGTTTTTT
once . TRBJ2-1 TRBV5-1 CASSPETHRDPFF TGCGCCAGCAGCCCCGAAACTCACAGGGATCCGTTCTTC
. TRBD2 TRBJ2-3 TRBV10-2 CASRVTSGRRTDTQYF TGCGCCAGCAGGGTGACTAGCGGGAGGCGCACAGATACGCAGTATTTT
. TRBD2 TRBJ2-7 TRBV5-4 CASSRTSGTYEQYF TGTGCCAGCAGCCGGACTAGCGGAACCTACGAGCAGTACTTC
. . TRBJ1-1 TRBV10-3 CAISESSQSHEAFF TGTGCCATCAGTGAGTCAAGCCAGAGCCATGAAGCTTTCTTT
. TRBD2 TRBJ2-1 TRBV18 CASSLRAGTTTYNEQFF TGTGCCAGCTCACTACGGGCCGGGACTACCACCTACAATGAGCAGTTCTTC
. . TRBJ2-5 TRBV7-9 CASSLKETQYF TGTGCCAGCAGCTTAAAAGAGACCCAGTACTTC
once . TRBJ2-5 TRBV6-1 CASTAGGQRETQYF TGTGCCAGCACCGCTGGGGGGCAGCGAGAGACCCAGTACTTC
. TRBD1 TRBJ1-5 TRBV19 CATSPGTVYQPQHF TGTGCCACCTCCCCCGGGACAGTCTACCAGCCCCAGCATTTT
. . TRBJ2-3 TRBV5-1 CASSLAGGSTDTQYF TGCGCCAGCAGCTTGGCGGGCGGTAGCACAGATACGCAGTATTTT
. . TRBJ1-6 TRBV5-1 CASSASQAGNSPLHF TGCGCCAGCAGCGCGAGCCAGGCGGGTAATTCACCCCTCCACTTT
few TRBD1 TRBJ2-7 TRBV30 CAWTRTGAYEQYF TGTGCCTGGACCAGGACAGGGGCTTACGAGCAGTACTTC
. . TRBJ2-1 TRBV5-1 CASSLGSSYNEQFF TGCGCCAGCAGCTTGGGTTCATCCTACAATGAGCAGTTCTTC
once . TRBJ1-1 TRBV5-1 CASSWNRAMPNTEAFF TGCGCCAGCAGCTGGAACAGGGCAATGCCGAACACTGAAGCTTTCTTT
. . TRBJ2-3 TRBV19 CASSPLPPKATDTQYF TGTGCCAGTAGTCCCCTTCCCCCAAAAGCCACAGATACGCAGTATTTT
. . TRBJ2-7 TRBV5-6 CASSRGGESAFEQYF TGTGCCAGCAGCAGAGGAGGGGAGTCAGCCTTCGAGCAGTACTTC
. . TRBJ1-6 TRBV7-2 CASSLTAAVANSPLHF TGTGCCAGCAGCTTAACGGCAGCCGTGGCTAATTCACCCCTCCACTTT
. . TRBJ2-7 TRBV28 CASSVTDYEQYF TGTGCCAGCAGTGTGACAGATTACGAGCAGTACTTC
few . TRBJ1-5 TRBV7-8 CASSSDRYTQHF TGTGCCAGCAGCTCTGACCGCTACACCCAGCATTTT
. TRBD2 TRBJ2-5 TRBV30 CAWRYGAGVAKTQYF TGTGCCTGGAGGTACGGGGCGGGAGTGGCAAAGACCCAGTACTTC
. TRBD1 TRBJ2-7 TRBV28 CASRTQGEPLKQYF TGTGCCAGCAGAACCCAGGGGGAGCCTCTCAAGCAGTACTTC
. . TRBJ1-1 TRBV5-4 CASSLEPGEWTEAFF TGTGCCAGCAGCTTGGAACCTGGGGAATGGACTGAAGCTTTCTTT
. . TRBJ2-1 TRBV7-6 CASSLVSGSYNEQFF TGTGCCAGCAGCTTAGTGAGCGGCTCCTACAATGAGCAGTTCTTC
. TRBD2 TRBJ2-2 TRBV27 CASRRNGGGANTGELFF TGTGCCAGCAGACGAAACGGGGGAGGGGCGAACACCGGGGAGCTGTTTTTT
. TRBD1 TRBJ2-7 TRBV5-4 CASSPTGGYEQYF TGTGCCAGCAGCCCGACAGGGGGCTACGAGCAGTACTTC
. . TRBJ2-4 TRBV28 CASSAQTSMGTIQYF TGTGCCAGCAGTGCGCAGACTAGTATGGGTACCATTCAGTACTTC
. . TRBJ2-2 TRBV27 CASRINRDSGELFF TGTGCCAGCCGTATAAACAGGGATTCCGGGGAGCTGTTTTTT
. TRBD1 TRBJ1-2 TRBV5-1 CASSSQGGQYGYTF TGCGCCAGCAGTTCCCAGGGGGGGCAATATGGCTACACCTTC
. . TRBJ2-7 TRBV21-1 CASSNSAGYEQYF TGTGCCAGCAGCAACTCTGCCGGCTACGAGCAGTACTTC
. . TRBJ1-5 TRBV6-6 CASSYRQAAQPQHF TGTGCCAGCAGTTACAGACAGGCAGCTCAGCCCCAGCATTTT
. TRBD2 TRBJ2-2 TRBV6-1 CASSEMAGAIYTGELFF TGTGCCAGCAGTGAGATGGCGGGAGCTATCTACACCGGGGAGCTGTTTTTT
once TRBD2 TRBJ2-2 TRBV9 CASSVGVLADTGELFF TGTGCCAGCAGCGTTGGGGTACTAGCGGACACCGGGGAGCTGTTTTTT
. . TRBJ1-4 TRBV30 CAWSVSLNNEKLFF TGTGCCTGGAGTGTATCCCTAAATAATGAAAAACTGTTTTTT
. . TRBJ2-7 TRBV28 CASSLGAGGPYEQYF TGTGCCAGCAGTTTAGGAGCGGGCGGACCCTACGAGCAGTACTTC
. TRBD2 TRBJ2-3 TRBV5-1 CASSLYPGTNTDTQYF TGCGCCAGCAGCTTGTACCCCGGGACTAACACAGATACGCAGTATTTT
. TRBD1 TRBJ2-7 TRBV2 CASSRTGPVVEQYF TGTGCCAGCAGCCGGACAGGCCCCGTAGTCGAGCAGTACTTC
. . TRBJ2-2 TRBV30 CAWDQTGELFF TGTGCCTGGGACCAGACCGGGGAGCTGTTTTTT
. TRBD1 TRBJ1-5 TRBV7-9 CASSPGQGFQPQHF TGTGCCAGCAGCCCGGGACAGGGTTTTCAGCCCCAGCATTTT
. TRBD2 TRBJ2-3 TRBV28 CASSFPTSGRTDTQYF TGTGCCAGCAGTTTCCCGACTAGCGGGAGAACAGATACGCAGTATTTT
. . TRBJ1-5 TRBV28 CASSGPLGRVHQPQHF TGTGCCAGCAGTGGGCCACTGGGGAGAGTTCATCAGCCCCAGCATTTT
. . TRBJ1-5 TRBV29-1 CSVVWGNGQPQHF TGCAGCGTTGTATGGGGGAACGGTCAGCCCCAGCATTTT
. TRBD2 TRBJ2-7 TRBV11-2 CASSLALAGGEQYF TGTGCCAGCAGCTTAGCGCTAGCGGGGGGCGAGCAGTACTTC
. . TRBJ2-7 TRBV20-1 CSAGTLEGQYF TGCAGTGCTGGGACCTTAGAAGGGCAGTACTTC
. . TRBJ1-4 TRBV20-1 CSGWANEKLFF TGCAGTGGTTGGGCGAATGAAAAACTGTTTTTT
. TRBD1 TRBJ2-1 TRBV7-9 CASSPNRGRNEQFF TGTGCCAGCAGCCCGAACAGGGGGCGAAATGAGCAGTTCTTC
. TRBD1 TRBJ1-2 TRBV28 CATKGQGRGGYTF TGTGCCACCAAGGGACAGGGGCGCGGTGGCTACACCTTC
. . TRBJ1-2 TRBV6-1 CASSATFAGNYGYTF TGTGCCAGCAGTGCGACGTTTGCGGGCAACTATGGCTACACCTTC
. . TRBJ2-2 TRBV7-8 CASSLKIREGRNTGELFF TGTGCCAGCAGCTTAAAAATCAGGGAAGGGAGAAACACCGGGGAGCTGTTTTTT
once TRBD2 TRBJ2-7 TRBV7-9 CASSLSGATYEQYF TGTGCCAGCAGCTTAAGCGGGGCAACCTACGAGCAGTACTTC
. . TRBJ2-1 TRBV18 CASSPPNGDNEQFF TGTGCCAGCTCACCACCGAACGGGGATAATGAGCAGTTCTTC
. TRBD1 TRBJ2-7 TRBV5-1 CASSIDRVVQYF TGCGCCAGCAGCATAGACAGGGTGGTTCAGTACTTC
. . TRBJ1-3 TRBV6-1 CASTRDGYSGNTIYF TGTGCCAGCACTAGGGACGGATACTCTGGAAACACCATATATTTT
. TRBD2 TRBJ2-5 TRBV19 CASTASGRETQYF TGTGCCAGTACGGCTAGCGGGAGGGAGACCCAGTACTTC
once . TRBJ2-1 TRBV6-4 CASLEGEGWHNEQFF TGTGCCAGCTTGGAGGGAGAGGGGTGGCATAATGAGCAGTTCTTC
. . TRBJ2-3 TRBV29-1 CSVLRGTLTDTQYF TGCAGCGTACTCAGGGGCACACTCACAGATACGCAGTATTTT
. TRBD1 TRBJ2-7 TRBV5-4 CASSWGQGRSYEQYF TGTGCCAGCAGCTGGGGACAGGGCCGCTCCTACGAGCAGTACTTC
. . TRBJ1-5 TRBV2 CASSSNAGAGNQPQHF TGTGCCAGCTCCTCAAACGCGGGGGCTGGCAATCAGCCCCAGCATTTT
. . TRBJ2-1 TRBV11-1 CASSLYGYNEQFF TGTGCCAGCAGCTTATACGGGTACAATGAGCAGTTCTTC